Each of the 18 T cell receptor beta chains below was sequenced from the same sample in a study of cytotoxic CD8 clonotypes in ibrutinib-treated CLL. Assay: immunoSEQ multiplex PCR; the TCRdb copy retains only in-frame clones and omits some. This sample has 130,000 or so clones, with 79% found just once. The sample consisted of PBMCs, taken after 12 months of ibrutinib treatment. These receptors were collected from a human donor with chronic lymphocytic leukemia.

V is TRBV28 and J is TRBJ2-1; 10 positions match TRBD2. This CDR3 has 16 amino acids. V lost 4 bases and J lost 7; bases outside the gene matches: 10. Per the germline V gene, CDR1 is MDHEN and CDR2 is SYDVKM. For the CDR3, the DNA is TGTGCCAGCAGTTCTCAAACTAGCGGGATTCGGAATGAGCAGTTCTTC. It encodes CASSSQTSGIRNEQFF.

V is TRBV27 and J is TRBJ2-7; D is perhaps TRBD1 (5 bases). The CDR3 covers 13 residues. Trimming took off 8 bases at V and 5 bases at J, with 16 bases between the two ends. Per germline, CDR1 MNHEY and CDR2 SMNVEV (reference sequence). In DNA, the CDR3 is TGTGCCAGCTCTGAAAACAGGTTTCACGAGCAGTACTTC. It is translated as CASSENRFHEQYF.

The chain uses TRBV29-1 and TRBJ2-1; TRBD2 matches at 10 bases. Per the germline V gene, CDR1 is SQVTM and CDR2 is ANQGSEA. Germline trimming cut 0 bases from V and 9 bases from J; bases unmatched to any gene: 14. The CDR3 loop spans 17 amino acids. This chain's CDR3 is CSVEDRGASGSFGEQFF. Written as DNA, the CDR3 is TGCAGCGTTGAAGATCGGGGAGCTAGCGGGAGTTTCGGTGAGCAGTTCTTC.

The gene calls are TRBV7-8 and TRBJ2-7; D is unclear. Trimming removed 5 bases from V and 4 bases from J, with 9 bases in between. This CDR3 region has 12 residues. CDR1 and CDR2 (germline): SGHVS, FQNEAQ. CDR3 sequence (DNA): TGTGCCAGCAGCCAGGACCGTTACGAGCAGTACTTC. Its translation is CASSQDRYEQYF.

This CDR3 reads CASSRYGGEQFF. The CDR3 DNA sequence: TGTGCCAGCAGCCGGTACGGGGGGGAGCAGTTCTTC. V and J are TRBV7-2 and TRBJ2-1; 7 nucleotides agree with TRBD2. The ends lost 5 bases at V and 10 bases at J; junction bases unmatched: 5. The length of the CDR3 is 12 residues. Germline lookup yields CDR1 SGHTA and CDR2 FQGNSA.

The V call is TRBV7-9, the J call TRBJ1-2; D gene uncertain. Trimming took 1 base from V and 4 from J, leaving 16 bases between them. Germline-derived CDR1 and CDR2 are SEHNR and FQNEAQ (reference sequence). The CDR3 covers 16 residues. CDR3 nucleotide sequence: TGTGCCAGCAGCTTAGGGAGAGAAGGCCTAAGCTATGGCTACACCTTC. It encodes CASSLGREGLSYGYTF.

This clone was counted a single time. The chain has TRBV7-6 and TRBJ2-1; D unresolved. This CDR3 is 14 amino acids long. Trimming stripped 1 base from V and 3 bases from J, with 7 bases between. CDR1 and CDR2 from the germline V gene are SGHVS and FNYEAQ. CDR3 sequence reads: CASSLGRGYNEQFF. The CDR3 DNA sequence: TGTGCCAGCAGCTTAGGGCGCGGCTACAATGAGCAGTTCTTC.

The CDR3 protein is CASSPRLAGEQFF. The CDR3 DNA sequence: TGTGCCAGCAGCCCGAGACTAGCGGGAGAGCAGTTCTTC. V usage is TRBV7-2 and J usage is TRBJ2-1, with 11 bases matching TRBD2. Germline lookup yields CDR1 SGHTA and CDR2 FQGNSA. The CDR3 covers 13 residues. The V gene end was trimmed by 5 bases and the J gene end by 10 bases; junction bases not matched to a gene: 4.

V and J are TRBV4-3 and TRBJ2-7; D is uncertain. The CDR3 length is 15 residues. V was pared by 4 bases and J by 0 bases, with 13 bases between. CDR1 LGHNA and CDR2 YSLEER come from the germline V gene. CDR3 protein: CASSPLSGLSYEQYF. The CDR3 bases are TGCGCCAGCAGCCCTCTCTCGGGCCTCTCCTACGAGCAGTACTTC.

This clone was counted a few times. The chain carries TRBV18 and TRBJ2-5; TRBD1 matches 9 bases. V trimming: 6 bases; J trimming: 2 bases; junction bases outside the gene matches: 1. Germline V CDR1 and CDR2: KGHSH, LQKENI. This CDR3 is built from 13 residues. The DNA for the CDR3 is TGTGCCAGCTCCGGACAGGGGCAAGAGACCCAGTACTTC. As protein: CASSGQGQETQYF.

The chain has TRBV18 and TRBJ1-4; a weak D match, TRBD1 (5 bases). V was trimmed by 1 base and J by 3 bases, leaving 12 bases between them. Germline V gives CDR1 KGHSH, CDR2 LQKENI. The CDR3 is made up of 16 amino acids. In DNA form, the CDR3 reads TGTGCCAGCTCACCACGGGCCGGGGCAGCTAATGAAAAACTGTTTTTT. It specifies CASSPRAGAANEKLFF.

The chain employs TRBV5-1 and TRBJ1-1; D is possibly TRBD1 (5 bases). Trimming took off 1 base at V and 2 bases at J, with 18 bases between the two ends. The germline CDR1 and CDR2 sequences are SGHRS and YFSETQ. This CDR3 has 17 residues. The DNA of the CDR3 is TGCGCCAGCAGCTTGTATGACAGCAACTTTGGCAACACTGAAGCTTTCTTT. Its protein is CASSLYDSNFGNTEAFF.

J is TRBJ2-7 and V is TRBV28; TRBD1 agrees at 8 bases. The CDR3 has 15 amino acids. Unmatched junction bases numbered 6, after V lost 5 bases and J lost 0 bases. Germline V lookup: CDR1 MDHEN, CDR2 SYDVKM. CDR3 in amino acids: CASSPRDRYSYEQYF. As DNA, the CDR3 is TGTGCCAGCAGTCCCCGGGACAGGTACTCCTACGAGCAGTACTTC.

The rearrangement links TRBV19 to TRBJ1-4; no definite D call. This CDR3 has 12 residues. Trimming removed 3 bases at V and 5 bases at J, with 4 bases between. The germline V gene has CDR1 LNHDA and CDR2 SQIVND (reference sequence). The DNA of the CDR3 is TGTGCCAGTAGTATGGTCAATGAAAAACTGTTTTTT. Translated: CASSMVNEKLFF. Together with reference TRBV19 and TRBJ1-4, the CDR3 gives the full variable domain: DGGITQSPKYLFRKEGQNVTLSCEQNLNHDAMYWYRQDPGQGLRLIYYSQIVNDFQKGDIAEGYSVSREKKESFPLTVTSAQKNPTAFYLCASSMVNEKLFFGSGTQLSVL.

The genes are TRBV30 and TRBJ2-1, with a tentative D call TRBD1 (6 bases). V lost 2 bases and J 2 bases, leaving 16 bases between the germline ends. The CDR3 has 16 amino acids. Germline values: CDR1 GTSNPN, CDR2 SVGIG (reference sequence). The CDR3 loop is CAWSPRDTQTYNEQFF. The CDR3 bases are TGTGCCTGGAGTCCTCGGGACACCCAGACCTACAATGAGCAGTTCTTC. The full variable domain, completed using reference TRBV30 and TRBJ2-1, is SQTIHQWPATLVQPVGSPLSLECTVEGTSNPNLYWYRQAAGRGLQLLFYSVGIGQISSEVPQNLSASRPQDRQFILSSKKLLLSDSGFYLCAWSPRDTQTYNEQFFGPGTRLTVL.

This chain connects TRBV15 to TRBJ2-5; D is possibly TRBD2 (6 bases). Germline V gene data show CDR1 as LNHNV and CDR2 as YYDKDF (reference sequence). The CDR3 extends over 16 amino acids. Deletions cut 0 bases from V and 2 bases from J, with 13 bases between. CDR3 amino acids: CATSRDMGGTQETQYF. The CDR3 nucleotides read TGTGCCACCAGCAGAGACATGGGGGGAACACAAGAGACCCAGTACTTC.

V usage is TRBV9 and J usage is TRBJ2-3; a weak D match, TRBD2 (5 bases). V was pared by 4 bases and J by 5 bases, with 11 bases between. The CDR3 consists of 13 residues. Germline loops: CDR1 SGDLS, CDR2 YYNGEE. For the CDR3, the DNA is TGTGCCAGCAGCAACAGCGGTGTAGATACGCAGTATTTT. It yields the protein CASSNSGVDTQYF.

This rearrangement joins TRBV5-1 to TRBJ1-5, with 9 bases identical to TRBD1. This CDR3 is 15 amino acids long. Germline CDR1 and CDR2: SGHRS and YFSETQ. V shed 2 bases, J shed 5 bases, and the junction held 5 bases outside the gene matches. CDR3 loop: CASSFTGGRDQPQHF. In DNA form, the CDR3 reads TGCGCCAGCAGCTTTACAGGGGGCAGGGATCAGCCCCAGCATTTT.